This T cell receptor (beta chain) was identified in a study of blood T cell repertoires in COVID-19. On the study more broadly: T cells, B-cell-depleted T cells, or PBMCs supplied cDNA or gDNA.

This clone was counted once. Sequenced by immunoSEQ multiplex PCR; TCRdb stores in-frame clones only, minus some. The table lists some 180,000 clones, approximately 82% of them singletons. Sequenced input: peripheral blood. The sequence derives from a human donor in a cohort sampled during active COVID-19.

As DNA, the CDR3 is TGTGCCAGCAGTTCGACCCTCGCGGGGCCAAATGAGCAGTTCTTC. Translated, it gives CASSSTLAGPNEQFF. The chain has TRBV27 and TRBJ2-1; maybe TRBD2 (6 bases). Per the germline V gene, CDR1 is MNHEY and CDR2 is SMNVEV (reference sequence). V dropped 4 bases and J dropped 7 bases, with 17 bases sitting between them. CDR3 length: 15 residues.